The 19 T cell receptor beta chains reported below all come from one sample, sequenced in a study of beta chain features in type 1 diabetes. TCRB transcripts that were expressed got sequenced, as all of the isolated RNA had been reverse transcribed. Sequencing was performed with immunoSEQ multiplex PCR; in TCRdb, only in-frame clones are kept and a portion is missing. The sample has under 250,000 clones; approximately 11% are singletons. Sequenced input: central memory CD4+ T cells from blood. The receptor set was obtained from a man aged 18 to 35 in good health.

The chain has TRBV4-2 and TRBJ2-5; D call uncertain. Looked up from germline, CDR1 is LGHNA and CDR2 is YNFKEQ. The length of the CDR3 is 15 residues. V lost 0 bases and J 1 base, leaving 9 bases between the germline ends. The CDR3 reads CASSQEHRTQETQYF. CDR3 nucleotide sequence: TGTGCCAGCAGCCAAGAGCATAGAACCCAAGAGACCCAGTACTTC.

In this sample, this clone turned up a few times. The V call is TRBV2, the J call TRBJ1-1, with D unresolved. Germline V gives CDR1 SNHLY, CDR2 FYNNEI. Trimming cost V 8 bases and J 3 bases, with 10 bases left between them. The CDR3 covers 12 residues. CDR3 sequence reads: CASRGGYTEAFF. The CDR3 nucleotides read TGTGCCAGCCGAGGAGGGTACACTGAAGCTTTCTTT.

The chain recombines TRBV19 with TRBJ1-2, with 7 bases matching TRBD1. The V gene end was trimmed by 5 bases and the J gene end by 8 bases; junction bases not matched to a gene: 8. This CDR3 comprises 13 residues. Germline CDR1 is LNHDA and CDR2 is SQIVND (reference sequence). In nucleotides, the CDR3 is TGTGCCAGTAGTGCCACAGGGGAAGGCGGCTACACCTTC. Translation gives CASSATGEGGYTF.

This clone was seen more than once but under ten times. The V gene is TRBV2, the J gene TRBJ1-5, with D unresolved. Germline values: CDR1 SNHLY, CDR2 FYNNEI. Trimming stripped 1 base from V and 11 bases from J, with 12 bases between. The CDR3 is 13 amino acids. The CDR3 region has the DNA TGTGCCAGCAGTGAAGTCGGGGTTGGGGCCCAGCATTTT. Translated, it gives CASSEVGVGAQHF.

This clone has more than one count but fewer than ten. This rearrangement joins TRBV5-6 to TRBJ1-5, with D hard to call. This CDR3 has 16 amino acids. The V end was cut by 2 bases, the J end by 0 bases, with 12 bases between. Germline V gives CDR1 SGHDT, CDR2 YYEEEE. The CDR3 protein is CASSLFQINSNQPQHF. The CDR3 DNA reads as TGTGCCAGCAGCTTATTTCAGATCAATAGCAATCAGCCCCAGCATTTT.

This clone turned up a few times. Different DNA sequences within this sample yield the same CDR3. The chain links TRBV30 to TRBJ1-2; no firm D call. The CDR3 has 11 residues. The ends were cut back, 2 bases at V and 1 base at J, with 2 bases in the middle. CDR1 is GTSNPN and CDR2 is SVGIG in the germline V gene (reference sequence). The CDR3: CAWSLNYGYTF. CDR3 DNA sequence: TGTGCCTGGAGTCTTAACTATGGCTACACCTTC.

A few counts support this clone. This chain links TRBV5-1 with TRBJ2-2; D may be TRBD2 (6 bases). The germline V gene encodes CDR1 SGHRS and CDR2 YFSETQ. Between the trimmed V and J ends, which lost 1 base and 6 bases, there was a span of 10 bases. This CDR3 has 14 amino acids. CDR3 region: CASSLQPSAGELFF. The CDR3 region has the DNA TGCGCCAGCAGCTTGCAACCTAGCGCCGGGGAGCTGTTTTTT. Full variable domain (rest looked up from reference TRBV5-1 and TRBJ2-2): KAGVTQTPRYLIKTRGQQVTLSCSPISGHRSVSWYQQTPGQGLQFLFEYFSETQRNKGNFPGRFSGRQFSNSRSEMNVSTLELGDSALYLCASSLQPSAGELFFGEGSRLTVL.

This clone was observed at least ten times. This chain joins TRBV30 and TRBJ2-7; no firm D call. Germline CDR1 reads GTSNPN; CDR2 reads SVGIG (reference sequence). The CDR3 has 14 amino acids. Trimming pared 8 bases from V and 3 bases from J, leaving 20 bases between. CDR3 amino acids: CAANRVGRLYEQYF. The CDR3 DNA reads as TGTGCCGCGAACCGGGTGGGCAGGCTCTACGAGCAGTACTTC.

The rearrangement links TRBV5-5 to TRBJ1-1, with a tentative D call TRBD1 (6 bases). CDR3 length equals 15 residues. Germline lookup yields CDR1 SGHKS and CDR2 YYEKEE (reference sequence). V lost 6 bases and J 2 bases, leaving 17 bases between the germline ends. CDR3 protein: CASTILDRSNTEAFF. In nucleotides, the CDR3 is TGTGCCAGCACCATCCTGGACAGATCTAACACTGAAGCTTTCTTT.

The sample holds many counts of this clone. The chain is built from TRBV18 and TRBJ2-7, with D possibly being TRBD2 (6 bases). Between the trimmed V and J ends, which lost 8 bases and 5 bases, there was a span of 16 bases. Looked up from germline, CDR1 is KGHSH and CDR2 is LQKENI. This CDR3 comprises 13 residues. The CDR3: CASTPGAQDEQYF. The CDR3 nucleotides are TGTGCCAGCACCCCGGGAGCTCAGGACGAGCAGTACTTC.

The chain employs TRBV30 and TRBJ2-5; D is possibly TRBD2 (6 bases). From germline, CDR1 is GTSNPN and CDR2 SVGIG (reference sequence). Trimming cost V 3 bases and J 4 bases, with 15 bases left between them. This CDR3 has 14 residues. Here the CDR3 reads CAWSGGRRGETQYF. The DNA of the CDR3 is TGTGCCTGGAGCGGGGGTCGAAGGGGAGAGACCCAGTACTTC.

The J gene is TRBJ2-2, the V gene TRBV11-2; weak D call: TRBD2 (7 bases). Germline CDR1 SGHAT, CDR2 FQNNGV. The CDR3 consists of 14 residues. Trimming removed 5 bases from V and 7 bases from J, with 14 bases in between. CDR3 region: CASSRGREHGELFF. CDR3 coding DNA: TGTGCCAGCAGCCGGGGGCGGGAGCACGGGGAGCTGTTTTTT.

The chain has TRBV29-1 and TRBJ2-5, with 12 bases fitting TRBD1. CDR3 size: 13 residues. After removal of 7 bases from V and 9 bases from J, the junction contained 9 bases not matched to a gene. CDR1 SQVTM and CDR2 ANQGSEA come from the germline V gene. This CDR3 is CSAGWGQGAAQYF. The CDR3 bases are TGCAGCGCCGGGTGGGGACAGGGGGCCGCCCAGTACTTC.

This chain links TRBV6-6 with TRBJ2-7; 8 bases agree with TRBD1. This CDR3 is built from 14 residues. CDR1 and CDR2 from the germline V gene are MNHNY and SVGAGI (reference sequence). With 6 bases clipped from V and 0 bases from J, the junction kept 4 bases outside the gene matches. In DNA form, the CDR3 reads TGTGCCAGCAGGGTGACAGGGGCCTCCTACGAGCAGTACTTC. Translating gives CASRVTGASYEQYF.

This clone has a count of ten or more. This chain links TRBV13 with TRBJ2-1, with 8 bases identical to TRBD2. With V trimmed by 2 bases and J by 2 bases, 8 bases remained unmatched. The germline V gene has CDR1 PRHDT and CDR2 FYEKMQ (reference sequence). There are 17 residues in the CDR3. Written as DNA, the CDR3 is TGTGCCAGCAGCTTAAGGCTTTCGACTAGCGCCTACAATGAGCAGTTCTTC. This gives the protein CASSLRLSTSAYNEQFF.

The chain uses TRBV6-6 and TRBJ1-4; tentative D call: TRBD1 (5 bases). The CDR3 covers 13 residues. V was trimmed by 8 bases and J by 5 bases, leaving 12 bases between them. The V gene's germline CDR1 is MNHNY and CDR2 SVGAGI (reference sequence). CDR3 loop: CASVREQNEKLFF. CDR3 nucleotides: TGTGCCAGCGTCAGGGAACAAAATGAAAAACTGTTTTTT.

A few counts support this clone. The gene calls are TRBV11-2 and TRBJ2-7; 9 nucleotides match TRBD1. This CDR3 is built from 18 residues. With 4 bases clipped from V and 5 bases from J, the junction kept 18 bases outside the gene matches. CDR1 SGHAT and CDR2 FQNNGV come from the germline V gene. The CDR3 reads CASSSVFYAGQGRNEQYF. For the CDR3, the DNA is TGTGCCAGCAGCTCAGTGTTTTACGCGGGACAGGGACGCAACGAGCAGTACTTC.

The CDR3 nucleotides are TGTGCCAGCAGCGTAGAGGGTCTAGCGGGAGGTATGGTGCAGTACTTC. This gives the protein CASSVEGLAGGMVQYF. The V gene is TRBV9, the J gene TRBJ2-7; the match to TRBD2 covers 11 bases. Germline V gene lookup returns CDR1 SGDLS and CDR2 YYNGEE. The CDR3 runs 16 residues. V lost 0 bases and J lost 9; bases outside the gene matches: 11.

Points on this clone: The identical CDR3 is also encoded by other nucleotide sequences in the sample. The gene calls are TRBV7-3 and TRBJ2-3; TRBD2 is a possible D gene (6 bases). CDR1 and CDR2 from the germline V gene are SGHTA and FQGTGA. Trimming shortened V by 5 bases and J by 2 bases, and 8 bases separated the two germline ends. CDR3 length: 13 amino acids. This chain's CDR3 is CASSRGSTDTQYF. In DNA, the CDR3 is TGTGCCAGCAGCCGGGGGTCCACAGATACGCAGTATTTT. The full variable domain, completed using reference TRBV7-3 and TRBJ2-3, is GAGVSQTPSNKVTEKGKYVELRCDPISGHTALYWYRQSLGQGPEFLIYFQGTGAADDSGLPNDRFFAVRPEGSVSTLKIQRTERGDSAVYLCASSRGSTDTQYFGPGTRLTVL.